Sequencing of this T cell receptor beta chain was carried out in a study of shared clonotypes between healthy human individuals. About the study: The study enrolled a couple of women and a few men aged 18 to 49.

Authors' methods: From ImmunoSEQ came sequences covering only the junction and carrying no quality scores, so filtering differed. Data came from immunoSEQ multiplex PCR; TCRdb stores just in-frame clones and leaves some out. For V, J and clone size, that table is used; D and trimming come from the DNA. The table records a few million clones, more than 80% of them present only once. The CDR3 length is 17 residues. V was clipped by 4 bases and J by 4 bases; unmatched bases: 9. Germline CDR1 MNHEY, CDR2 SMNVEV (reference sequence). This rearrangement joins TRBV27 to TRBJ2-7, with 14 bases identical to TRBD2. The source is a man aged 18 to 30 in good health. Some clones in this sample may be carry-over from other donors' samples. Material: naive CD4+ T cells from PBMCs. Regarding subset: CD45RA+ positively selected. CDR3 amino acids: CASSSRGGLAGAYEQYF. In DNA, the CDR3 is TGTGCCAGCAGTTCTCGAGGGGGACTAGCGGGAGCTTACGAGCAGTACTTC.